Included here is one TCR beta chain sequence, with context. This specimen comes from a study of blood T cell repertoires in COVID-19. Study-level background: The cDNA or gDNA used as material had been derived from T cells, B-cell-depleted T cells, or PBMCs.

While infection was still active, Seattle patients were enrolled and then followed longitudinally. Some clones are missing from TCRdb's copy, which holds only in-frame ones; the method was immunoSEQ multiplex PCR. This sample yields 350,000 to 500,000 clones, of which approximately 90% are seen a single time; about 0.91% belongs to the top ten. V trimming: 5 bases; J trimming: 4 bases; junction bases outside the gene matches: 6. The CDR3 spans 15 residues. Looked up from germline, CDR1 is SGHVS and CDR2 is FNYEAQ. This sequence originates from a man younger than 30 with COVID-19, enrolled during active disease. Specimen: peripheral blood. The V gene is TRBV7-6, the J gene TRBJ2-1; 9 bases align to TRBD2. The CDR3 DNA follows: TGTGCCAGCAGCCGAGCGGGAGGCAATTACAATGAGCAGTTCTTC. Its translation: CASSRAGGNYNEQFF.